These 26 T cell receptor beta chains came from one sample sequenced in a study. The sorted Tregs were CD4+CD25+CD127-/low cells. TCRdb redid the calling of the 5' RACE reads with MiXCR, one entry per CDR3 protein. The repertoire holds 11,000 or so distinct CDR3 sequences, with approximately 26% as singletons. The sequencing input was Tregs sorted from a lymph node. The receptors shown here come from a female donor with breast cancer.

In regard to this clonotype: A clone one base away is much larger, so this may be a read error. This chain uses TRBV19 with TRBJ1-5; D unresolved. The germline V gene encodes CDR1 LNHDA and CDR2 SQIVND (reference sequence). CDR3 length: 14 residues. The CDR3 sequence: CASSMGPYSQSQHF. As DNA, the CDR3 is TGTGCCAGTAGTATGGGTCCTTACAGTCAGTCCCAGCATTTT.

This clonotype qualifies as medium-sized (0.01 to 0.1%). The rearrangement links TRBV6-5 to TRBJ2-1; 9 nucleotides line up with TRBD2. This CDR3 has 14 amino acids. V lost 3 bases to trimming and J lost 8 bases; unmatched junction nucleotides: 5. The V gene's germline CDR1 is MNHEY and CDR2 SVGAGI. The CDR3 nucleotides are TGTGCCAGCAGTTATGGTAGCGGGAGCGATGAGCAGTTCTTC. Protein: CASSYGSGSDEQFF.

The V call is TRBV20-1, the J call TRBJ2-7; perhaps D is TRBD1 or TRBD2 (5 bases each). Germline V gene lookup returns CDR1 DFQATT and CDR2 SNEGSKA (reference sequence). Deletions cut 0 bases from V and 7 bases from J, with 16 bases between. This CDR3 is built from 14 residues. Here the CDR3 reads CSARDTGKPGEQYF. CDR3 coding DNA: TGCAGTGCTAGAGATACGGGGAAGCCAGGGGAGCAGTACTTC.

This clonotype is categorized as medium-sized. The V gene is TRBV3-1, the J gene TRBJ2-1, with 14 bases identical to TRBD2. CDR1 is LGHDT, CDR2 YNNKEL, per germline (reference sequence). The ends lost 4 bases at V and 4 bases at J; junction bases unmatched: 3. The CDR3 has 16 amino acids. CDR3 DNA sequence: TGTGCCAGCAGCCTTGGGACTAGCGGGAGTTACAATGAGCAGTTCTTC. This encodes CASSLGTSGSYNEQFF.

This clonotype has a handful of counts. A single base separates this from a much larger clone, so it may be a read error. V is TRBV19 and J is TRBJ1-5, with a weak D call TRBD1 (6 bases). The ends were cut back, 9 bases at V and 4 bases at J, with 13 bases in the middle. Germline V lookup: CDR1 LNHDA, CDR2 SQIVND (reference sequence). The CDR3 consists of 13 residues. The CDR3 here is CASNDRRNQPQHF. The CDR3 coding sequence is TGTGCCAGCAACGACAGGCGGAATCAGCCCCAGCATTTT.

Relative to its sample, this clonotype is medium-sized. The J gene is TRBJ2-1, the V gene TRBV24-1; D possibly matches TRBD1 or TRBD2 (5 bases each). The V and J ends lost 5 bases and 2 bases respectively, with 6 bases between them. This CDR3 has 13 residues. Germline V gene data show CDR1 as KGHDR and CDR2 as SFDVKD. CDR3: CATSGGTYNEQFF. DNA of the CDR3: TGTGCCACCAGTGGGGGGACCTACAATGAGCAGTTCTTC.

On this clonotype itself: With a much larger clone just one base away, this may be a read error. The V gene is TRBV6-1, the J gene TRBJ2-1; 7 bases are a match to TRBD2. Germline CDR1 and CDR2: MNHNS and SASEGT. V dropped 8 bases and J dropped 9; count of bases not matched to a gene: 16. CDR3 length: 15 residues. In DNA, the CDR3 is TGTGCCAGCTTCGCGACTAGCTCCGCGAGGAGTGAGCAGTTCTTC. Translated: CASFATSSARSEQFF.

The J gene is TRBJ2-7, the V gene TRBV13; no firm D call. Trimming pared 0 bases from V and 7 bases from J, leaving 7 bases between. Germline V gives CDR1 PRHDT, CDR2 FYEKMQ (reference sequence). CDR3 length equals 12 residues. The CDR3 region is CASSLGLGEQYF. The DNA of the CDR3 is TGTGCCAGCAGCTTAGGATTGGGGGAGCAGTACTTC.

This clonotype has only a few counts. A much larger clone lies a single base off, so this may be a read error. The chain has TRBV5-6 and TRBJ2-1, with D hard to call. The CDR3 has 12 amino acids. The germline V gene has CDR1 SGHDT and CDR2 YYEEEE. V was pared by 8 bases and J by 7 bases, with 13 bases between. This CDR3 is CARSLDQNEQFF. CDR3 coding DNA: TGTGCCAGAAGCCTAGACCAGAATGAGCAGTTCTTC. Variable domain in full (rest from reference TRBV5-6 and TRBJ2-1): DAGVTQSPTHLIKTRGQQVTLRCSPKSGHDTVSWYQQALGQGPQFIFQYYEEEERQRGNFPDRFSGHQFPNYSSELNVNALLLGDSALYLCARSLDQNEQFFGPGTRLTVL.

J is TRBJ2-3 and V is TRBV28, with TRBD1 identical over 7 bases. The tail of the sequence fits TRBJ1-5 better, so the J call may be wrong. CDR1 is MDHEN and CDR2 is SYDVKM in the germline V gene. The length of the CDR3 is 13 residues. CDR3: CASRETGKDTQHF. The CDR3 DNA is TGTGCCAGCAGAGAGACAGGGAAAGATACGCAGCATTTT.

This clonotype is medium-sized. The chain couples TRBV9 to TRBJ1-2; D uncertain. Deletions cut 4 bases from V and 6 bases from J, with 16 bases between. The CDR3 runs 14 residues. Germline V gene data show CDR1 as SGDLS and CDR2 as YYNGEE. The CDR3 sequence is CASSTTPLSDGYTF. The CDR3, as DNA: TGTGCCAGCAGCACCACCCCCCTCAGCGATGGCTACACCTTC.

This clonotype was detected only once. Since a much larger clone is just one base distant, this may be a read error. The conserved closing phenylalanine or tryptophan is absent in this CDR3, likely reflecting a read error. The chain has TRBV6-1 and TRBJ1-2; D might be TRBD1 (6 bases). The CDR3 totals 15 residues. CDR1 MNHNS and CDR2 SASEGT come from the germline V gene. V was shortened by 3 bases and J by 4 bases, with 15 bases between the two germline ends. CDR3 nucleotides: TGTGCCAGCAGTGAGGACAGTATTAGCGGCTATGGCTACACCCTC. It encodes CASSEDSISGYGYTL.

Note on this clonotype: This may come from a read error, since a much larger clone is one base off. J is TRBJ1-1 and V is TRBV20-1; unclear D gene. V dropped 3 bases and J dropped 4 bases, with 6 bases sitting between them. The CDR3 length is 11 residues. CDR1 is DFQATT and CDR2 is SNEGSKA in the germline V gene (reference sequence). The CDR3 protein is CSASASTEAFF. The CDR3 DNA follows: TGCAGTGCTAGCGCAAGCACTGAAGCTTTCTTT.

This clonotype was counted ten times or more. The chain links TRBV7-3 to TRBJ2-1; 8 bases are a match to TRBD2. Germline CDR1 is SGHTA and CDR2 is FQGTGA. This CDR3 contains 15 residues. The ends lost 5 bases at V and 1 base at J; junction bases unmatched: 4. The CDR3, as DNA: TGTGCCAGCAGCAAACTAGCGGCATCCTACAATGAGCAGTTCTTC. Its translation is CASSKLAASYNEQFF.

A word on this clonotype: One end of the junction is discordant with germline, which a read error may explain. This sequence joins TRBV24-1 and TRBJ2-7; D remains unclear. CDR3 size: 13 residues. Germline CDR1 is KGHDR and CDR2 is SFDVKD. CDR3 residues: CAASDLSSYEQYF. In nucleotides, the CDR3 is TGTGCCGCCAGTGATTTGAGCAGCTACGAGCAGTACTTC.

This clonotype is deemed medium-sized (0.01 to 0.1%). The rearrangement uses TRBV5-1 and TRBJ2-7; no firm D call. V was trimmed by 0 bases and J by 0 bases, leaving 7 bases between them. Germline assignment: CDR1 SGHRS and CDR2 YFSETQ. The CDR3 contains 14 residues. The CDR3, as DNA: TGCGCCAGCAGCTTGGAGGTTTACTCCTACGAGCAGTACTTC. This sequence encodes CASSLEVYSYEQYF.

This clonotype is deemed medium-sized. This rearrangement joins TRBV7-3 to TRBJ2-1; 7 positions match TRBD2. Trimming removed 5 bases from V and 10 bases from J; junction bases left unmatched: 11. Per the germline V gene, CDR1 is SGHTA and CDR2 is FQGTGA. There are 14 residues in the CDR3. The CDR3 DNA follows: TGTGCCAGCAGCACTTTGGGTTTTAGCGGGGAGCAGTTCTTC. Protein: CASSTLGFSGEQFF.

Judged by abundance, this clonotype is medium-sized (0.01 to 0.1%). The chain carries TRBV28 and TRBJ1-2; a weak D match, TRBD1 (6 bases). The CDR3 runs to 13 residues. Germline V gene data show CDR1 as MDHEN and CDR2 as SYDVKM. Trimming stripped 2 bases from V and 6 bases from J, with 10 bases between. The CDR3 DNA follows: TGTGCCAGCAGTTTAAGGGGGGTGCATGGCTACACCTTC. Its translation: CASSLRGVHGYTF.

Relative to its sample, this clonotype is medium-sized (0.01 to 0.1%). The rearrangement uses TRBV6-5 and TRBJ2-7, with a possible D match to TRBD1 (6 bases). The V gene lost 1 base and the J gene lost 1 base, with 8 bases spanning the gap. Germline V gene lookup returns CDR1 MNHEY and CDR2 SVGAGI. This CDR3 is 14 amino acids long. CDR3 nucleotides: TGTGCCAGCAGTTACTACAGGGAATCCTACGAGCAGTACTTC. It is translated as CASSYYRESYEQYF.

This clonotype counts as large. V is TRBV5-1 and J is TRBJ2-1; a weak D match, TRBD2 (6 bases). This CDR3 contains 16 residues. The germline V gene has CDR1 SGHRS and CDR2 YFSETQ. Trimming removed 4 bases at V and 1 base at J, with 15 bases between. The CDR3 loop reads CASSAGTHTSYNEQFF. The CDR3 bases are TGCGCCAGCAGCGCGGGGACGCATACTTCCTACAATGAGCAGTTCTTC.

This clonotype qualifies as medium-sized. The chain links TRBV27 to TRBJ1-2, with TRBD1 identical over 9 bases. The CDR3 consists of 14 residues. Germline V CDR1 and CDR2: MNHEY, SMNVEV (reference sequence). Trimming took 6 bases from V and 8 from J; bases not matched to a gene: 10. The CDR3 sequence is CASSAGTGISGYTF. DNA for the CDR3: TGTGCCAGCAGCGCTGGGACAGGGATAAGCGGCTACACCTTC.

This clonotype was seen at least ten times. The V and J genes are TRBV5-4 and TRBJ2-1, with D perhaps matching TRBD2 (5 bases). The CDR3 is made up of 17 amino acids. Germline V gene data show CDR1 as SGHNT and CDR2 as YYREEE (reference sequence). Trimming removed 5 bases at V and 8 bases at J, with 26 bases between. Here the CDR3 reads CASRLKTLNGIGHEQFF. The CDR3 coding sequence is TGTGCCAGCAGGTTAAAGACTCTGAACGGGATAGGGCATGAGCAGTTCTTC.

This clonotype has a handful of counts. The V call is TRBV9, the J call TRBJ1-6; D gene uncertain. V was clipped by 7 bases and J by 7 bases, with 18 bases between them. The CDR3 sequence is 15 residues long. Germline lookup yields CDR1 SGDLS and CDR2 YYNGEE. This chain's CDR3 is CASSPGSAGNSPLHF. The CDR3 DNA is TGTGCCAGCTCTCCGGGGTCGGCGGGAAATTCACCCCTCCACTTT.

This clonotype is labeled medium-sized (0.01 to 0.1%). The J gene is TRBJ2-7, the V gene TRBV6-2 or TRBV6-3; the D gene is possibly TRBD2 (5 bases). Trimming left V 6 bases short and J 0 bases short, with 18 bases between. The germline V gene has CDR1 MNHEY and CDR2 SVGEGT. This CDR3 comprises 16 residues. As DNA, the CDR3 is TGTGCCAGCAGCTCCGGGGTAGCGTGGAGCTCCTACGAGCAGTACTTC. Protein: CASSSGVAWSSYEQYF.

By frequency in the sample, this clonotype is medium-sized (0.01 to 0.1%). This sequence joins TRBV28 and TRBJ2-3; 7 bases line up with TRBD2. V dropped 3 bases and J dropped 0; count of bases not matched to a gene: 18. The CDR3 spans 20 residues. Germline V gene lookup returns CDR1 MDHEN and CDR2 SYDVKM. The CDR3 DNA reads as TGTGCCAGCAGTTTCCCCACCGAGGGCCTTAGCGGGCATAGCACAGATACGCAGTATTTT. This translates into CASSFPTEGLSGHSTDTQYF.

By share, this clonotype counts as medium-sized. V usage is TRBV4-1 and J usage is TRBJ2-1; D ambiguous. Looked up from germline, CDR1 is MGHRA and CDR2 is YSYEKL. This CDR3 region has 12 residues. V lost 3 bases to trimming and J lost 8 bases, with 8 bases between them. CDR3 sequence reads: CASSHGVDEQFF. The CDR3 nucleotides read TGCGCCAGCAGCCATGGAGTGGATGAGCAGTTCTTC.